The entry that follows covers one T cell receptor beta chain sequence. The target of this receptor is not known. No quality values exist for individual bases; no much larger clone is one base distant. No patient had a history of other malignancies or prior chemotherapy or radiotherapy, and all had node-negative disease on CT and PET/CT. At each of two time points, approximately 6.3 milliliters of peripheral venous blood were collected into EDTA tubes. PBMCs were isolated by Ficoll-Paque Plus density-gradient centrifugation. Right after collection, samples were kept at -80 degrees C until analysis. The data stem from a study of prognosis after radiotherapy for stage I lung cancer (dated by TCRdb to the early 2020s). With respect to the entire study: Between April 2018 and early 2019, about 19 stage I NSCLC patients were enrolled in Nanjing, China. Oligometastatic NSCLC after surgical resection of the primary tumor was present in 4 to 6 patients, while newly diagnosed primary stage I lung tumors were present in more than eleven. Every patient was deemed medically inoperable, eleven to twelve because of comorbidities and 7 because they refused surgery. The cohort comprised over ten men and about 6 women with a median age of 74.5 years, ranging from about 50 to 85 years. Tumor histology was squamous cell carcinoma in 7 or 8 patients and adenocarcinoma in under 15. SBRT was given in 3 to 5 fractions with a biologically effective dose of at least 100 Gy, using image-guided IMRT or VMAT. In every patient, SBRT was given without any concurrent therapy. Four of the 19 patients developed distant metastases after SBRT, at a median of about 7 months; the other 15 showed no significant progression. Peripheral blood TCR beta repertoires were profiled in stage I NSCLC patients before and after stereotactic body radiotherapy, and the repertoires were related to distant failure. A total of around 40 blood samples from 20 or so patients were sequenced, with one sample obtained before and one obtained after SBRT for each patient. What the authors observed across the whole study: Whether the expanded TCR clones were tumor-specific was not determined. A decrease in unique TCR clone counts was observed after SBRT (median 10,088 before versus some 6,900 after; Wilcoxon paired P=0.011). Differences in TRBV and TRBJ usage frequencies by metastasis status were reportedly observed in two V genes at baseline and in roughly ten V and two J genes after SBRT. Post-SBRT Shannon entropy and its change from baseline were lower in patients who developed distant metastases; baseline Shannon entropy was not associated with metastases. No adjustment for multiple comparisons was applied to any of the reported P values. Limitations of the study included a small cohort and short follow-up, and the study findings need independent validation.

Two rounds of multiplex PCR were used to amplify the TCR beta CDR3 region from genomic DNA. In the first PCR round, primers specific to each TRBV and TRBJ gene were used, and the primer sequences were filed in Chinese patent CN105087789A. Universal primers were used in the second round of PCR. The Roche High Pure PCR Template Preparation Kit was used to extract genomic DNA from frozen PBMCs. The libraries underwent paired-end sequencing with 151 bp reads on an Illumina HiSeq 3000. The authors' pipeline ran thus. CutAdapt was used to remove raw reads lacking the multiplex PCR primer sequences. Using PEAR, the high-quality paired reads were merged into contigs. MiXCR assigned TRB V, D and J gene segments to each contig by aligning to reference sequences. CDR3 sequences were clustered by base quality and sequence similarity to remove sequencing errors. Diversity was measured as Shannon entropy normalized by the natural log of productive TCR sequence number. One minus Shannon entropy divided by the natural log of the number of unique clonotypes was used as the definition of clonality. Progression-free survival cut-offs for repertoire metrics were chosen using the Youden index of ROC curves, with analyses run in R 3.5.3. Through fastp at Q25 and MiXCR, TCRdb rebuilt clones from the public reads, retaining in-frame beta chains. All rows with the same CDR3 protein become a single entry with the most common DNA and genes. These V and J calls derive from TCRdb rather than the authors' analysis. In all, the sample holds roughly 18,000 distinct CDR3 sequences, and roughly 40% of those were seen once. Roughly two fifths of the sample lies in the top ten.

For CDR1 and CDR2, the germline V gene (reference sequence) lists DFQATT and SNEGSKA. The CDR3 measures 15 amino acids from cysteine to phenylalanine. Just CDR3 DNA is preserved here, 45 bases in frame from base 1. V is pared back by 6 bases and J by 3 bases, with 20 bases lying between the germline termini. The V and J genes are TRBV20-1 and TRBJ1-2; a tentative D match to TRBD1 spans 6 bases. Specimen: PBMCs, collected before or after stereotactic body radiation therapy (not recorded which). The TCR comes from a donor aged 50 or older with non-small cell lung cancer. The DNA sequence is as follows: TGCAGTGCGGCAGGTAGTAATTCAGGGGACTATGGCTACACCTTC. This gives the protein CSAAGSNSGDYGYTF.